The rows below give T cell receptor beta chains drawn from one sample of a study of blood T cell repertoires in COVID-19. Libraries were prepared by immunoSEQ multiplex PCR; TCRdb keeps only in-frame clonotypes and omits some of them. The sample lists around 120,000 clones, 65% to 80% seen once, with about 0.85% in the top ten. What was sequenced was peripheral blood. The receptors here all came from a human donor with acute or convalescent COVID-19. The donor label of this sample is uncertain. The CDR3 runs from the conserved cysteine through the conserved F or W.

V: TRBV18; J: TRBJ1-6; CDR3: CASSPPQGQGGNSPLHF
V: TRBV28; J: TRBJ1-5; CDR3: CASTDLQGHSNQPQHF
V: TRBV7-6; J: TRBJ2-3; CDR3: CASSGPKWGRGRAADTQYF
V: TRBV6-1; J: TRBJ1-1; CDR3: CASSEAHLGGLYTEAFF
V: TRBV7-8; J: TRBJ2-2; CDR3: CASSPGTGGTGELFF
V: TRBV6-5; J: TRBJ1-1; CDR3: CASSPVGQGNTEAFF
V: TRBV2; J: TRBJ1-4; CDR3: CASRGEGRREKLFF
V: TRBV19; J: TRBJ1-5; CDR3: CATRDSPGQPQHF
V: TRBV7-9; J: TRBJ2-7; CDR3: CASSLGLVYEQYF
V: TRBV15; J: TRBJ2-2; CDR3: CATSRSTGELFF
V: TRBV19; J: TRBJ1-5; CDR3: CASSVGGDGNQPQHF
V: TRBV5-8; J: TRBJ1-2; CDR3: CASSYKTGGTYGYTF
V: TRBV24-1; J: TRBJ2-3; CDR3: CATSDTASGGVETDTQYF
V: TRBV19; J: TRBJ1-2; CDR3: CASSIGRGNNRYGYTF
V: TRBV30; J: TRBJ2-6; CDR3: CAWSVEGSSSGANVLTF
V: TRBV28; J: TRBJ1-1; CDR3: CASSLKLRTEAFF
V: TRBV7-2; J: TRBJ2-1; CDR3: CASSHPGEQFF
V: TRBV18; J: TRBJ1-1; CDR3: CASSPQSGGTEAFF
V: TRBV7-6; J: TRBJ2-2; CDR3: CASSPPRGQGWGEGTGELFF
V: TRBV4-2; J: TRBJ2-4; CDR3: CASSQVRGGVAKNIQYF
V: TRBV9; J: TRBJ1-4; CDR3: CASSATGVPEKLFF
V: TRBV27; J: TRBJ2-1; CDR3: CASSPTLRGNTNEQFF
V: TRBV6-6; J: TRBJ1-5; CDR3: CASSYGQGEGQPQHF
V: TRBV2; J: TRBJ1-5; CDR3: CASRLDRGLHSNQPQHF
V: TRBV2; J: TRBJ2-7; CDR3: CASKQGIYEQYF
V: TRBV24-1; J: TRBJ1-4; CDR3: CATTTGGLEKLFF
V: TRBV5-1; J: TRBJ2-5; CDR3: CASSGGQGARETQYF
V: TRBV18; J: TRBJ2-1; CDR3: CASSPLAGAGYNEQFF
V: TRBV5-6; J: TRBJ1-3; CDR3: CASSDLGSQGNTIYF
V: TRBV6-6; J: TRBJ1-6; CDR3: CASSYAGGIGSPLHF
V: TRBV3-1/TRBV3-2; J: TRBJ2-5; CDR3: CASSPGLLIGETQYF
V: TRBV2; J: TRBJ1-2; CDR3: CASRVGRQEYGYTF
V: TRBV5-4; J: TRBJ2-5; CDR3: CASSLGRIQETQYF
V: TRBV15; J: TRBJ2-5; CDR3: CATSSGGAGETQYF
V: TRBV7-8; J: TRBJ2-1; CDR3: CASSIDRVHEQFF
V: TRBV4-2; J: TRBJ2-1; CDR3: CASSQAGNEQFF
V: TRBV28; J: TRBJ2-7; CDR3: CASNSGGRFEQYF
V: TRBV3-1/TRBV3-2; J: TRBJ2-7; CDR3: CASSQDARDEQYF